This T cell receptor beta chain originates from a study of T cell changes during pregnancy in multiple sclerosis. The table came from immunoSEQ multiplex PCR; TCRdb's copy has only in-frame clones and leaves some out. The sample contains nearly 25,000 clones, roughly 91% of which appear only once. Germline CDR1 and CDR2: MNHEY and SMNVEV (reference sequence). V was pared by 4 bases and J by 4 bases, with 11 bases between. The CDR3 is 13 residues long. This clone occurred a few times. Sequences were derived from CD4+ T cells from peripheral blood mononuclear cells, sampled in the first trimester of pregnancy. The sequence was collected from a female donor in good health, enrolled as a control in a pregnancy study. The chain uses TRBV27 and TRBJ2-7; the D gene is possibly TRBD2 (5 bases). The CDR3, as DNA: TGTGCCAGCAGTTCAGCGGATAAATACGAGCAGTACTTC. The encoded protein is CASSSADKYEQYF.